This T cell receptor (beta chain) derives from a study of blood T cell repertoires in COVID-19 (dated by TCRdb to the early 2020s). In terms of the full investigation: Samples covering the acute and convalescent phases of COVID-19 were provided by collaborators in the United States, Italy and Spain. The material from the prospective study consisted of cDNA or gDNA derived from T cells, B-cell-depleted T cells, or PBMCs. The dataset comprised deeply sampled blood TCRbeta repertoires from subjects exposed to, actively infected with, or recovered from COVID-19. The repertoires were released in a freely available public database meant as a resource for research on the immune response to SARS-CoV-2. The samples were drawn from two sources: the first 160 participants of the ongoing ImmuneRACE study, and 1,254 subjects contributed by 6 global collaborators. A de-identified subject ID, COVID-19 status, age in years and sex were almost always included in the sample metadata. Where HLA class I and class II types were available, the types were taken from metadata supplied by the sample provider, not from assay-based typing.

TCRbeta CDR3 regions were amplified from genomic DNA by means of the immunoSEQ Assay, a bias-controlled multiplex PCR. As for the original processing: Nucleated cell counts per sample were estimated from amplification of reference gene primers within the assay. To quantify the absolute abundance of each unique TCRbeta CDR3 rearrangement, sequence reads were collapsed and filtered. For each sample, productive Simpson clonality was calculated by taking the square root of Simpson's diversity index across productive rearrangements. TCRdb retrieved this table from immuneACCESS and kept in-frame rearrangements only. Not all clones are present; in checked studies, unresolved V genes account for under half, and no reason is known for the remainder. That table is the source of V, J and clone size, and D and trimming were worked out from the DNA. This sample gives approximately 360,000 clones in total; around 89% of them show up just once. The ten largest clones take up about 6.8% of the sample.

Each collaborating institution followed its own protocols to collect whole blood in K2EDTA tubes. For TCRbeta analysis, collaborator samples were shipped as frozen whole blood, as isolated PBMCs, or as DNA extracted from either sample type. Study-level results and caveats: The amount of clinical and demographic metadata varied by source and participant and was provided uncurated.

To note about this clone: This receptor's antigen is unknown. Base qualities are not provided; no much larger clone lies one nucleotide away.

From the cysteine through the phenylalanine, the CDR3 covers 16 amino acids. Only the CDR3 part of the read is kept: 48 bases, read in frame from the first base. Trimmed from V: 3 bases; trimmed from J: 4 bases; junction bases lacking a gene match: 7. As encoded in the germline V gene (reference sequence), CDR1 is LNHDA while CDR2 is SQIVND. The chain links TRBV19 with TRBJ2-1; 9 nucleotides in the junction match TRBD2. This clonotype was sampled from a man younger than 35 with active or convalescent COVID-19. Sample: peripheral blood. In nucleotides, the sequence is TGTGCCAGTAGTATTCGGGCGGGGGGGCGTTACAATGAGCAGTTCTTC. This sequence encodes CASSIRAGGRYNEQFF.